This T cell receptor beta chain was captured by sequencing in a study of low-dose radiotherapy and immunotherapy resistance in tumors. Study at large: Dosing for Cohort 2 consisted of 1 Gy per fraction every two weeks, reaching a total of 13 Gy over 26 weeks. Alpha and beta chains were covered, as first-strand cDNA relied on TRAV- and TRBV-specific primers. Cyclophosphamide was given intravenously at 200 mg/m2 every two weeks, and each dose came one day before radiation and immunotherapy.

This CDR3 spans 15 amino acids. V lost 7 bases, J lost 13 bases, and 26 bases lay in between. Germline CDR1 and CDR2: MDHEN and SYDVKM. As for time point: after trial treatment. Regarding treatment: LDRT plus nivolumab, ipilimumab, low-dose cyclophosphamide and aspirin (RACIN trial). Each eligible patient had an advanced solid tumor, and these tumors lacked tumor-infiltrating lymphocytes. A constant-region primer paired with the V-primer adapter amplified TCRs over around 18 PCR cycles. TCRdb ran MiXCR on the reads and lists one entry per CDR3 protein. The sample includes 40,000 to 65,000 distinct CDR3 sequences, around a third of them seen just once.

Here the sequenced sample was PBMCs, taken after low-dose radiotherapy plus immunotherapy. V and J are TRBV28 and TRBJ2-1; either TRBD1 or TRBD2 may supply D (5 bases each). The clonotype was recovered from a male donor with rectosigmoid adenocarcinoma. In DNA form, the CDR3 reads TGTGCCAGCAAGGCTGGCCGGGGCTATAGGGAGACCCAGTTCTTC. Its translation is CASKAGRGYRETQFF.